The sample holds many counts of the clone carrying this T cell receptor beta chain. Its antigen is unidentified. This specimen comes from a study of CD8 T cells in ankylosing spondylitis. General observations from the study: Before this, some motif variants had been reported in reactive arthritis synovial fluid and blood. Reported data indicate significant enrichment of disease-linked clones within matched ankylosing spondylitis synovial fluid. Characteristic of ankylosing spondylitis blood, it appeared, was a TCR beta motif comprising several highly homologous variants.

CDR3 length: 12 amino acids. Germline-derived CDR1 and CDR2 are KGHSH and LQKENI. Trimming removed 2 bases from V and 8 bases from J, with 7 bases in between. The TCR beta libraries were generated through quantitative 5'-RACE incorporating molecular barcodes. MiXCR, applied by TCRdb to the 5' RACE reads, yields one record per CDR3 protein. The repertoire consists of about 320,000 distinct CDR3 sequences, with approximately 10% occurring once and the leading ten covering about 10%. The rearrangement uses TRBV18 and TRBJ2-1; D remains ambiguous. The clonotype comes from a female donor with ankylosing spondylitis or in good health (not recorded which). Sequences were obtained from blood, either unsorted or a sorted T cell fraction (not recorded which). The CDR3 loop reads CASSPSGHEQFF. DNA of the CDR3: TGTGCCAGCTCACCATCGGGTCATGAGCAGTTCTTC.